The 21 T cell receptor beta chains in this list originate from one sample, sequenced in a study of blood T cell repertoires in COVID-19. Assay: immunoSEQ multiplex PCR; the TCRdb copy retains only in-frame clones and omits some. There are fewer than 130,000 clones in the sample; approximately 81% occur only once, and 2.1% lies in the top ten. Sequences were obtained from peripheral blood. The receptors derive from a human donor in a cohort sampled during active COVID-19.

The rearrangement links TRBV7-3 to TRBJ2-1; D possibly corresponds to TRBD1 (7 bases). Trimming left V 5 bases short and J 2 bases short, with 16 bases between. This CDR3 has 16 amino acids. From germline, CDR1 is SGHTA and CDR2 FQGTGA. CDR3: CASSKDGGTAYNEQFF. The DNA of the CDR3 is TGTGCCAGCAGCAAGGACGGCGGGACAGCCTACAATGAGCAGTTCTTC.

CDR3 sequence (DNA): TGCGCCAGCACTGGACAGGGGGCTTTAGATACGCAGTATTTT. Its protein is CASTGQGALDTQYF. The genes are TRBV5-1 and TRBJ2-3; 11 positions match TRBD1. Germline V gene data show CDR1 as SGHRS and CDR2 as YFSETQ. This CDR3 contains 14 residues. V was pared by 6 bases and J by 5 bases, with 5 bases of the junction left unmatched. The complete variable domain, with remaining parts taken from reference TRBV5-1 and TRBJ2-3, reads KAGVTQTPRYLIKTRGQQVTLSCSPISGHRSVSWYQQTPGQGLQFLFEYFSETQRNKGNFPGRFSGRQFSNSRSEMNVSTLELGDSALYLCASTGQGALDTQYFGPGTRLTVL.

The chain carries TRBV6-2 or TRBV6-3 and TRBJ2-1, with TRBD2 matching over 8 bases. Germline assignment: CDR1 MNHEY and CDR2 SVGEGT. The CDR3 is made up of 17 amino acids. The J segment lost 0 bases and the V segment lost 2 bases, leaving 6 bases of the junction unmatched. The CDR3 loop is CASSYHSGALSYNEQFF. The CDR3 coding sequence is TGTGCCAGCAGTTACCATAGCGGGGCCCTCTCCTACAATGAGCAGTTCTTC.

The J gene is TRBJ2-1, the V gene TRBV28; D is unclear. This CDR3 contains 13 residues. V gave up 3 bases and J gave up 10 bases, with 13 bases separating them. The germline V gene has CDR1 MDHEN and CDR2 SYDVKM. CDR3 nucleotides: TGTGCCAGCAGTTTTGGCGCCTCCGGGGAGCAGTTCTTC. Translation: CASSFGASGEQFF.

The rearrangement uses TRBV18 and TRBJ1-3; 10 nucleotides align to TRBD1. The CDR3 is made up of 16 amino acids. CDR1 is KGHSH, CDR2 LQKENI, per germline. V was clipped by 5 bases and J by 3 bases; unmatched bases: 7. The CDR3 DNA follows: TGTGCCAGCTCATCGGCAGGGACAGGGGATGGAAACACCATATATTTT. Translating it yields CASSSAGTGDGNTIYF.

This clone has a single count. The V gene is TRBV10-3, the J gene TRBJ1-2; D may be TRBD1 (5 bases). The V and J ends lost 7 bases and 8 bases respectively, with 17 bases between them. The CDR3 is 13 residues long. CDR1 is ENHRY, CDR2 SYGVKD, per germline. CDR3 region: CAITGTEGGGYTF. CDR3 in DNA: TGTGCCATCACCGGGACCGAGGGAGGAGGCTACACCTTC.

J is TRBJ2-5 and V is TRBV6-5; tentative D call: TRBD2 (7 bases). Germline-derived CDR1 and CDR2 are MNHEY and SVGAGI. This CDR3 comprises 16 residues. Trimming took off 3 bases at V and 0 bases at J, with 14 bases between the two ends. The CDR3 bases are TGTGCCAGCAGTTATTCAGGGGAGGGGAACCAAGAGACCCAGTACTTC. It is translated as CASSYSGEGNQETQYF.

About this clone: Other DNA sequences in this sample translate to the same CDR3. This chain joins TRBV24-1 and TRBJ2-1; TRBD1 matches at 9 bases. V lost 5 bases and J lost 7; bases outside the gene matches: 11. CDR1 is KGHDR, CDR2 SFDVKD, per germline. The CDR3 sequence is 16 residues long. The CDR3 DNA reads TGTGCCACCAGTGGCGGCCGGGACAGGGAGGGTAATGAGCAGTTCTTC. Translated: CATSGGRDREGNEQFF.

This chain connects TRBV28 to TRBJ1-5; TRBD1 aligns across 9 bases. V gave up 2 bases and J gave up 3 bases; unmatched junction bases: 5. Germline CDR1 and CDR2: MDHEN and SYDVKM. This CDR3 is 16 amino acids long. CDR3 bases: TGTGCCAGCAGTTTACCGGGACAGGGCTACAATCAGCCCCAGCATTTT. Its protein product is CASSLPGQGYNQPQHF.

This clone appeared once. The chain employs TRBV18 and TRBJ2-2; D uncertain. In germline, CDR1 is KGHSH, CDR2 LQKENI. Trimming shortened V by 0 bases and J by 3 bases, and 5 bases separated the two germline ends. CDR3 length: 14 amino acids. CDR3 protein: CASSPPSDTGELFF. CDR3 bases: TGTGCCAGCTCACCACCGTCGGACACCGGGGAGCTGTTTTTT.

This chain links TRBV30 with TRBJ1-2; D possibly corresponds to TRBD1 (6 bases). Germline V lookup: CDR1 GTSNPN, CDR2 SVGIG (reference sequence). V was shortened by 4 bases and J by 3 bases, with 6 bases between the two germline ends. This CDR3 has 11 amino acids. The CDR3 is CAWNRDYGYTF. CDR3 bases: TGTGCCTGGAACAGGGACTATGGCTACACCTTC.

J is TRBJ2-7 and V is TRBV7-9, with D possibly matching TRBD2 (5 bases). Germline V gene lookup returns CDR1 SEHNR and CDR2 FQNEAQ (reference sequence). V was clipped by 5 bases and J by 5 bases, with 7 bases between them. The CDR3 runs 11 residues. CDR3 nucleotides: TGTGCCAGCAGCAGGCGGGACGAGCAGTACTTC. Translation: CASSRRDEQYF.

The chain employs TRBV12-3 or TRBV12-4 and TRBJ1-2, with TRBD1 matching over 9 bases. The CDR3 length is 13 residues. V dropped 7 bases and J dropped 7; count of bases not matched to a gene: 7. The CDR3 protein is CASNQDRGGGYTF. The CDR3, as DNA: TGTGCCAGCAATCAGGACAGGGGAGGTGGCTACACCTTC.

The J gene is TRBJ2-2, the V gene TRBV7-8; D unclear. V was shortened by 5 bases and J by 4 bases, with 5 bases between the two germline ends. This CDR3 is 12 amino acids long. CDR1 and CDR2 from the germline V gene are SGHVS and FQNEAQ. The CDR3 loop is CASSPVTGELFF. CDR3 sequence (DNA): TGTGCCAGCAGCCCGGTCACCGGGGAGCTGTTTTTT.

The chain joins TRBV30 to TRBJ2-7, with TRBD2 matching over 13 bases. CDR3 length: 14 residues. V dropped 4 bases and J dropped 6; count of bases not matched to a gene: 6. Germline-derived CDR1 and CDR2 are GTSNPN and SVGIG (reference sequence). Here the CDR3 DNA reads TGTGCCTGGACCCGGACTAGCGGGAGAAGCGAGCAGTACTTC. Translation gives CAWTRTSGRSEQYF.

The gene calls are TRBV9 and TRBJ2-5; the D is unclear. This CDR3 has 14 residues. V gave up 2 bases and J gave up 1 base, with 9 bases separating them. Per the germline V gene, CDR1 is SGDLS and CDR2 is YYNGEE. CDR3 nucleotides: TGTGCCAGCAGCGTGGGCCTCGCCCAAGAGACCCAGTACTTC. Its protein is CASSVGLAQETQYF.

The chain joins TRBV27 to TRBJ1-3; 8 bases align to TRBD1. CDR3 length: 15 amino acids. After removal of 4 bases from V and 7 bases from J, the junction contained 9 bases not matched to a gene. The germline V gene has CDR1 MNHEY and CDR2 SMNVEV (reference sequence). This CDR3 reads CASSWLTGEGNTIYF. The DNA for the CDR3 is TGTGCCAGCAGTTGGTTGACAGGGGAGGGGAACACCATATATTTT.

The CDR3 loop is CASSSGRSNQPQHF. CDR3 DNA sequence: TGTGCCAGCAGCTCAGGGCGTAGCAATCAGCCCCAGCATTTT. This rearrangement joins TRBV7-2 to TRBJ1-5; D possibly corresponds to TRBD1 (5 bases). V gave up 4 bases and J gave up 0 bases, with 7 bases separating them. CDR1 is SGHTA, CDR2 FQGNSA, per germline. This CDR3 contains 14 residues.

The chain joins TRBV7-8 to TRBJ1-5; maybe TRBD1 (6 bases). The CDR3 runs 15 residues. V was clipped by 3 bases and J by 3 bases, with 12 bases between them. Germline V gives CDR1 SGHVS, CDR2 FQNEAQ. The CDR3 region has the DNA TGTGCCAGCAGCTTTAGGGGGAGCCACAATCAGCCCCAGCATTTT. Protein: CASSFRGSHNQPQHF. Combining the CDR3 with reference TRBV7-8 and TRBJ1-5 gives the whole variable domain GAGVSQSPRYKVAKRGQDVALRCDPISGHVSLFWYQQALGQGPEFLTYFQNEAQLDKSGLPSDRFFAERPEGSVSTLKIQRTQQEDSAVYLCASSFRGSHNQPQHFGDGTRLSIL.

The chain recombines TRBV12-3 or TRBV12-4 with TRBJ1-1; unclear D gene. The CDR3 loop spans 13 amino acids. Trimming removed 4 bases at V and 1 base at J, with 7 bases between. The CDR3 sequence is CASSSLANTEAFF. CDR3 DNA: TGTGCCAGCAGTTCTCTAGCGAACACTGAAGCTTTCTTT.

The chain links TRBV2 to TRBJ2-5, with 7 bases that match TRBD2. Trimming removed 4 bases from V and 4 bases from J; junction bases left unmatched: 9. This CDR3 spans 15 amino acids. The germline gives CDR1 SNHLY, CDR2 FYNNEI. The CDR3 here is CASSGGAGVGETQYF. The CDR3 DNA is TGTGCCAGCAGTGGCGGGGCGGGAGTCGGAGAGACCCAGTACTTC.